This T cell receptor (beta chain) was recovered during a study of blood T cells in healthy people across ages. Then a second PCR, running roughly 6 to 12 cycles, was carried out with a sample-barcoded 5' primer and a J-beta primer mix. TCRdb re-called the 5' RACE reads with MiXCR, one entry per CDR3 protein. The sample holds about 800,000 distinct CDR3 sequences, 25% seen once. Germline CDR1 and CDR2: LGHDT and YNNKEL (reference sequence). This CDR3 region has 15 residues. These data also featured in a second study, about T cells of mothers and their children.

The sequence came from a boy aged 5-17 years in good health. The chain employs TRBV3-1 and TRBJ2-5; 9 bases line up with TRBD2. The tail of the sequence fits TRBJ2-7 better, so the J call may be wrong. The sequenced material came from blood. CDR3 in amino acids: CASSPRGRALREQYF. As DNA, the CDR3 is TGTGCCAGCAGCCCCCGCGGGAGGGCCTTACGCGAGCAGTACTTC.